The table lists the clone carrying this TCR beta chain with a few counts. Next came a second PCR, run for roughly 7 to 12 cycles, which used a sample-barcoded 5' primer along with a J-beta primer mix. In TCRdb, the 5' RACE reads were re-called with MiXCR into one record per CDR3 protein. The table shows fewer than 950,000 distinct CDR3 sequences, with roughly 50% occurring only once. Samples had at least 6 million PBMCs isolated from them. The CDR3 length is 13 residues. Germline V lookup: CDR1 ENHRY, CDR2 SYGVKD. This sample stems from a study of blood T cells in healthy people across ages. V is TRBV10-3 and J is TRBJ2-3; perhaps TRBD2 as D (5 bases). This clonotype was sampled from a man aged 80 or over in good health. The material sequenced was blood. In DNA, the CDR3 is TGTGCTACCAATGGGAGACCCACAGATACGCAGTATTTT. Protein product: CATNGRPTDTQYF.